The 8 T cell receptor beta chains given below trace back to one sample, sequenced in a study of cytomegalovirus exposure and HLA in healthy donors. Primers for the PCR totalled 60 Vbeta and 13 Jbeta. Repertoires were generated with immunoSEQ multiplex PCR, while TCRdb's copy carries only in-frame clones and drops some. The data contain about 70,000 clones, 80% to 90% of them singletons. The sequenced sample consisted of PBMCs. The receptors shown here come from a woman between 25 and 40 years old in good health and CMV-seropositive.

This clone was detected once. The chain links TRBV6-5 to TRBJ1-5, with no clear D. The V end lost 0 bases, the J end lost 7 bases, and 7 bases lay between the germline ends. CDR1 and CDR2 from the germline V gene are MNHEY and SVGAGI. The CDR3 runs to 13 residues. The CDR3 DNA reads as TGTGCCAGCAGTTACTCCCCCTACCAGCCCCAGCATTTT. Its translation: CASSYSPYQPQHF.

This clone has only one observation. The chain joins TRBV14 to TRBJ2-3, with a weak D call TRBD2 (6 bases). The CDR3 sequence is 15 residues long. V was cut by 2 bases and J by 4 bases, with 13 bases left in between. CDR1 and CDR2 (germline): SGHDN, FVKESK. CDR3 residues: CASSQIGGIADTQYF. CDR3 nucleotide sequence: TGTGCCAGCAGCCAAATCGGGGGTATCGCAGATACGCAGTATTTT. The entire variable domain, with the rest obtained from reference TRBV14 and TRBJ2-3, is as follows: EAGVTQFPSHSVIEKGQTVTLRCDPISGHDNLYWYRRVMGKEIKFLLHFVKESKQDESGMPNNRFLAERTGGTYSTLKVQPAELEDSGVYFCASSQIGGIADTQYFGPGTRLTVL.

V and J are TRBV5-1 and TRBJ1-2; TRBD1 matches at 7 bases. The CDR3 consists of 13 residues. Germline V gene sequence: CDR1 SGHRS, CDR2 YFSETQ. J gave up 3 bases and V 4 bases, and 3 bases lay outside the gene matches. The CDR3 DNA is TGCGCCAGCAGCCTGGGACAGTACTATGGCTACACCTTC. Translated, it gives CASSLGQYYGYTF.

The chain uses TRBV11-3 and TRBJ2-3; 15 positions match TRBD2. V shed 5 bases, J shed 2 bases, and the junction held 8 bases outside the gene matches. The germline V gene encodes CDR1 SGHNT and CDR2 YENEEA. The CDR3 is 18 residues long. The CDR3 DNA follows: TGTGCCAGCAGCCCCCCGGGACTAGCGGGAGGAGCCACAGATACGCAGTATTTT. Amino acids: CASSPPGLAGGATDTQYF.

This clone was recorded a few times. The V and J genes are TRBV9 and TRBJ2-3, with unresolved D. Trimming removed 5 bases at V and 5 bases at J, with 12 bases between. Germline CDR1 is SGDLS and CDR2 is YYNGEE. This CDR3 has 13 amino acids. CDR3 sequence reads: CASSAAGIDTQYF. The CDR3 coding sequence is TGTGCCAGCAGTGCAGCAGGAATAGATACGCAGTATTTT.

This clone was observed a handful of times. The CDR3 nucleotides are TGTGCCAGTAGCCCCCCGGACAGGGCTGGGGCCAACGTCCTGACTTTC. Translation gives CASSPPDRAGANVLTF. The chain couples TRBV19 to TRBJ2-6; TRBD1 matches 8 bases. Trimming at V came to 6 bases and at J to 2 bases, leaving 6 bases not matched to a gene. The germline gives CDR1 LNHDA, CDR2 SQIVND (reference sequence). The CDR3 sequence is 16 residues long.

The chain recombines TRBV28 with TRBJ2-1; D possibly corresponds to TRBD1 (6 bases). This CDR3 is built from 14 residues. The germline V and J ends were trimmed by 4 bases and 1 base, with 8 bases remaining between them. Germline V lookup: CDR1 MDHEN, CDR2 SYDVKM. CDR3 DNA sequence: TGTGCCAGCAGTTGGACAGTTTCCTACAATGAGCAGTTCTTC. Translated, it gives CASSWTVSYNEQFF.

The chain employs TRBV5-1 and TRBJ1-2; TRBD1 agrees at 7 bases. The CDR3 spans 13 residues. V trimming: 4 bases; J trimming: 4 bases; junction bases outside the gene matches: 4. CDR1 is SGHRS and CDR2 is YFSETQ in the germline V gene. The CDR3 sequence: CASSDRAGYGYTF. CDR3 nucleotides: TGCGCCAGCAGCGACAGGGCGGGCTATGGCTACACCTTC.